This paragraph covers one TCR beta chain sequence. This clone's antigen is unknown. No base-level quality is on record; no much larger clone is a single base apart. TCRbeta CDR3 regions were amplified from genomic DNA using the immunoSEQ Assay, a bias-controlled multiplex PCR. From the authors' description of their analysis: The number of nucleated cells in each sample was estimated by amplification of reference gene primers within the assay. To quantify the absolute abundance of each unique TCRbeta CDR3 rearrangement, sequence reads were collapsed and filtered. For each sample, productive Simpson clonality was calculated as the square root of Simpson's diversity index over productive rearrangements. This immuneACCESS table, as held by TCRdb, lists in-frame sequences with V and J called but not all clones. Of the missing ones, under half trace to an unresolved V gene in checked studies; the others have no known cause. V and J calls and clone size are copied from that table; D and trimming were computed from the DNA. This sample gives some 100,000 clones in total; around 87% of them show up just once. The ten largest account for about 18% of the sample.

Sequences LNHDA (CDR1) and SQIVND (CDR2) are obtained from the germline V gene (reference sequence). V loses 10 bases, J loses 7 bases, and the germline ends lie 20 bases apart. The CDR3, from cysteine to phenylalanine, totals 14 residues. Solely the CDR3 DNA is kept, with 42 bases framed from the first base. Collaborating institutions collected whole blood in K2EDTA tubes following their own protocols. For TCRbeta analysis, collaborator samples were shipped as frozen whole blood, as isolated PBMCs, or as DNA extracted from either sample type. The data originate from a study of blood T cell repertoires in COVID-19 (dated by TCRdb to about 2020). Regarding the complete study: Collaborator samples came from the United States, Italy and Spain and covered acute and convalescent phases of COVID-19. The prospective study material was composed of cDNA or gDNA derived from T cells, B-cell-depleted T cells, or PBMCs. The dataset comprised deeply sampled blood TCRbeta repertoires from subjects exposed to, actively infected with, or recovered from COVID-19. The repertoires were released in a freely available public database intended as a resource for research on the immune response to SARS-CoV-2. The samples were drawn from two sources: the first 160 participants of the ongoing ImmuneRACE study, and about 1,300 subjects contributed by 6 global collaborators. Nearly every sample came with metadata listing a de-identified subject ID, COVID-19 status, age in years and sex. HLA class I and class II types, where available, came from metadata supplied by the sample provider rather than from assay-based typing. On the study overall, not on this receptor specifically: The amount of clinical and demographic metadata varied by source and participant and was provided uncurated.

The sample consisted of peripheral blood. The clonotype originates from a human donor in a cohort sampled during active COVID-19. Rearrangement joined TRBV19 to TRBJ2-1; the D segment could be TRBD1, given 5 matching bases. The CDR3 loop reads CATNLGVRGNEQFF. The DNA reads TGTGCCACCAACTTAGGGGTCCGTGGGAATGAGCAGTTCTTC. The variable domain in full, with residues beyond the CDR3 obtained from the reference TRBV19 and TRBJ2-1 genes, is DGGITQSPKYLFRKEGQNVTLSCEQNLNHDAMYWYRQDPGQGLRLIYYSQIVNDFQKGDIAEGYSVSREKKESFPLTVTSAQKNPTAFYLCATNLGVRGNEQFFGPGTRLTVL.